The 32 T cell receptor beta chains given below trace back to one sample, sequenced in a study of T-cell reconstitution after alpha-beta-depleted transplantation in children. Using unique molecular identifiers, the investigators prepared the TCRbeta library. TCRdb passed the PCR reads through MiXCR, listing each CDR3 protein once. In the table there are more than 200,000 distinct CDR3 sequences, 9.7% of which are singletons. The sequencing here drew on PBMCs from the stem cell graft donor, taken from the stem cell graft. These TCRs come from a human donor who donated a stem cell graft to a child with SCID.

This clonotype was found many times. The CDR3 DNA reads TGTGCCAGCAGCAAATGGGACAGGGGGCAGGATGAAAAACTGTTTTTT. Protein: CASSKWDRGQDEKLFF. This rearrangement joins TRBV21-1 to TRBJ1-4; TRBD1, the table's D call, was not compared with the DNA. TRBV21-1 is an annotated pseudogene. The CDR3 has 16 residues.

Turning to this clonotype: A much larger clonotype is one base distant, so this may be a read error. The chain carries TRBV20-1 and TRBJ2-2; the match to TRBD1 covers 7 bases. The CDR3 is 14 amino acids. CDR1 DFQATT and CDR2 SNEGSKA come from the germline V gene (reference sequence). The DNA for the CDR3 is TGCGGTGCTAAACAGGGGTCCAACACCGGGGAGCTGTTTTTT. It codes for CGAKQGSNTGELFF.

This clonotype was detected ten times or more. The chain has TRBV12-3 or TRBV12-4 and TRBJ2-7; possibly TRBD1 or TRBD2 for D (5 bases each). V lost 3 bases and J lost 4, with 7 bases in between. The CDR3 contains 12 residues. CDR3 bases: TGTGCCAGCAGTTTCTGGGGGTACGAGCAGTACTTC. This translates into CASSFWGYEQYF.

This clonotype showed up many times. V and J are TRBV20-1 and TRBJ2-3; unclear D gene. This CDR3 comprises 12 residues. The germline gives CDR1 DFQATT, CDR2 SNEGSKA (reference sequence). Trimming pared 4 bases from V and 1 base from J, leaving 6 bases between. DNA of the CDR3: TGCAGTGCTACCGTGGGCACAGATACGCAGTATTTT. Its protein product is CSATVGTDTQYF.

This clonotype was recorded many times. The CDR3 sequence is CASSYSGQGDAGELFF. The DNA of the CDR3 is TGTGCCAGCAGTTACTCCGGACAGGGGGACGCCGGGGAGCTGTTTTTT. J is TRBJ2-2 and V is TRBV6-5; 10 positions agree with TRBD1. Germline lookup yields CDR1 MNHEY and CDR2 SVGAGI. Trimming at V came to 0 bases and at J to 6 bases, leaving 4 bases not matched to a gene. The length of the CDR3 is 16 residues.

The V call is TRBV5-1, the J call TRBJ2-1; maybe TRBD2 (5 bases). V was clipped by 1 base and J by 6 bases, with 14 bases between them. Germline CDR1 reads SGHRS; CDR2 reads YFSETQ. CDR3 size: 15 residues. The CDR3 sequence is CASSLFAGSLNEQFF. DNA of the CDR3: TGCGCCAGCAGCTTGTTCGCGGGTTCGCTCAATGAGCAGTTCTTC.

This clonotype was counted at least ten times. The chain combines TRBV7-2 with TRBJ1-2, with D possibly being TRBD1 (5 bases). The V gene's germline CDR1 is SGHTA and CDR2 FQGNSA. V was shortened by 5 bases and J by 2 bases, with 9 bases between the two germline ends. The CDR3 is 13 amino acids. CDR3 coding DNA: TGTGCCAGCAGCCGGGGACTGAACTATGGCTACACCTTC. Its translation: CASSRGLNYGYTF.

In its sample, this clonotype was seen many times. The chain carries TRBV5-1 and TRBJ2-5; TRBD1 matches at 8 bases. From germline, CDR1 is SGHRS and CDR2 YFSETQ. The ends lost 6 bases at V and 5 bases at J; junction bases unmatched: 6. The CDR3 is made up of 13 amino acids. The CDR3 loop reads CASIKAGGETQYF. The CDR3 bases are TGCGCCAGCATCAAAGCAGGGGGCGAGACCCAGTACTTC.

This clonotype was observed at least ten times. V is TRBV20-1 and J is TRBJ2-3, with unresolved D. V was clipped by 6 bases and J by 0 bases, with 4 bases between them. Germline V gives CDR1 DFQATT, CDR2 SNEGSKA (reference sequence). The CDR3 is 11 residues long. The CDR3 region has the DNA TGCAGTGCGGAAAGCACAGATACGCAGTATTTT. It yields the protein CSAESTDTQYF.

This chain links TRBV6-5 with TRBJ1-1; TRBD1 might be the D (5 bases). Germline CDR1 MNHEY, CDR2 SVGAGI. With 5 bases removed from V and 5 bases from J, the gap between germline ends came to 6 bases. The CDR3 loop spans 11 amino acids. The CDR3 DNA sequence: TGTGCCAGCAGTCACAGGACTGAAGCTTTCTTT. It is translated as CASSHRTEAFF.

This clonotype was found many times. The V call is TRBV13, the J call TRBJ1-6, with 7 bases matching TRBD1. Germline V gene lookup returns CDR1 PRHDT and CDR2 FYEKMQ (reference sequence). The CDR3 totals 15 residues. Trimming cost V 5 bases and J 8 bases; bases outside gene matches: 9. CDR3 residues: CASSPGRGLYSPLHF. CDR3 coding DNA: TGTGCCAGCAGCCCTGGGAGGGGGCTTTATTCACCCCTCCACTTT.

There are many counts of this clonotype. This chain links TRBV5-1 with TRBJ2-1; D is possibly TRBD2 (5 bases). Trimming pared 1 base from V and 4 bases from J, leaving 18 bases between. This CDR3 spans 17 amino acids. Germline V gene lookup returns CDR1 SGHRS and CDR2 YFSETQ. The CDR3 coding sequence is TGCGCCAGCAGCTTGAGGTCAGCGGCCCACCTTTACAATGAGCAGTTCTTC. It specifies CASSLRSAAHLYNEQFF.

This clonotype was seen many times. The genes are TRBV20-1 and TRBJ1-2, with D unclear. CDR1 is DFQATT and CDR2 is SNEGSKA in the germline V gene (reference sequence). V was pared by 3 bases and J by 8 bases, with 13 bases between. The CDR3 contains 12 residues. CDR3 DNA: TGCAGTGCTAGGGCGGTCAATGGAGGCTACACCTTC. The encoded protein is CSARAVNGGYTF.

There are many counts of this clonotype. The chain employs TRBV5-6 and TRBJ1-5, with 7 nucleotides matching TRBD1. Germline CDR1 SGHDT, CDR2 YYEEEE. The V gene end was trimmed by 4 bases and the J gene end by 11 bases; junction bases not matched to a gene: 3. This CDR3 comprises 11 residues. The CDR3 region has the DNA TGTGCCAGCAGCCCACAGGGGACCCAGCATTTT. Amino acid sequence: CASSPQGTQHF. The variable domain in full, completed from reference TRBV5-6 and TRBJ1-5, reads DAGVTQSPTHLIKTRGQQVTLRCSPKSGHDTVSWYQQALGQGPQFIFQYYEEEERQRGNFPDRFSGHQFPNYSSELNVNALLLGDSALYLCASSPQGTQHFGDGTRLSIL.

This clonotype was counted a few times. V gene TRBV7-9 combines with J gene TRBJ2-7; D call uncertain. Trimming shortened V by 5 bases and J by 3 bases, and 14 bases separated the two germline ends. The length of the CDR3 is 14 residues. Per the germline V gene, CDR1 is SEHNR and CDR2 is FQNEAQ (reference sequence). CDR3 protein: CASSLKAVGYEQYF. CDR3 bases: TGTGCCAGCAGCCTCAAGGCAGTGGGCTACGAGCAGTACTTC.

The chain couples TRBV5-1 to TRBJ2-2; 8 bases map to TRBD1. The CDR3 spans 14 residues. The V gene end was trimmed by 4 bases and the J gene end by 5 bases; junction bases not matched to a gene: 4. CDR1 and CDR2 from the germline V gene are SGHRS and YFSETQ. The CDR3 sequence is CASSTRQGTGELFF. The CDR3, as DNA: TGCGCCAGCAGCACAAGACAGGGGACCGGGGAGCTGTTTTTT.

This clonotype was observed many times. The chain carries TRBV10-3 and TRBJ2-7; 8 bases map to TRBD1. The CDR3 runs 14 residues. With 5 bases clipped from V and 3 bases from J, the junction kept 6 bases outside the gene matches. Germline CDR1 and CDR2: ENHRY and SYGVKD. CDR3 in DNA: TGTGCCATCAGTACCTGGACAGGGATCTACGAGCAGTACTTC. The encoded protein is CAISTWTGIYEQYF.

Regarding this clonotype: Since a much larger clone is just one base distant, this may be a read error. This sequence joins TRBV11-2 and TRBJ2-7, with D maybe TRBD1 (5 bases). The CDR3 runs 13 residues. Germline V gene lookup returns CDR1 SGHAT and CDR2 FQNNGV. Here the CDR3 reads CASSRETASEQSF. The CDR3 region has the DNA TGTGCCAGCAGCCGTGAGACAGCGTCCGAGCAGTCCTTC.

This clonotype has ten or more counts. This chain joins TRBV4-3 and TRBJ2-7; TRBD1 agrees at 7 bases. The V gene's germline CDR1 is LGHNA and CDR2 YSLEER. This CDR3 is 16 amino acids long. The V segment lost 0 bases and the J segment 3 bases; nucleotides outside the gene matches: 8. CDR3: CASSQDRRTGDYEQYF. The CDR3 region has the DNA TGCGCCAGCAGCCAAGATCGAAGGACAGGCGACTACGAGCAGTACTTC.

There are many counts of this clonotype. The chain recombines TRBV7-2 with TRBJ1-1; D is unresolved. This CDR3 is 11 amino acids long. Trimming cost V 5 bases and J 10 bases, with 11 bases left between them. The germline V gene encodes CDR1 SGHTA and CDR2 FQGNSA. This CDR3 is CASSLEVAAFF. CDR3 nucleotides: TGTGCCAGCAGCCTGGAGGTTGCAGCTTTCTTT.

This clonotype came up many times. V is TRBV5-1 and J is TRBJ2-3; D not resolved. The CDR3 consists of 14 residues. Trimming shortened V by 4 bases and J by 6 bases, and 15 bases separated the two germline ends. CDR1 is SGHRS, CDR2 YFSETQ, per germline. CDR3 amino acids: CASSDHLTRDTQYF. The CDR3 DNA sequence: TGCGCCAGCAGCGACCACCTAACGAGGGATACGCAGTATTTT.

This clonotype was detected a few times. The V gene is TRBV6-5, the J gene TRBJ2-1, with D possibly being TRBD2 (6 bases). Germline V gives CDR1 MNHEY, CDR2 SVGAGI. The V gene lost 0 bases and the J gene lost 5 bases, with 14 bases spanning the gap. The CDR3 extends over 16 amino acids. CDR3 DNA: TGTGCCAGCAGTTACTCGGGCACTAGCTGGCACAATGAGCAGTTCTTC. Amino acids: CASSYSGTSWHNEQFF.

The table lists this clonotype with a few counts. The V gene is TRBV7-2, the J gene TRBJ2-1, with 7 bases lining up with TRBD2. Germline lookup yields CDR1 SGHTA and CDR2 FQGNSA. CDR3 length: 14 residues. The V segment lost 5 bases and the J segment 5 bases; nucleotides outside the gene matches: 6. The CDR3 coding sequence is TGTGCCAGCAGCAGCGAGCGGGGCCACAATGAGCAGTTCTTC. Amino acids: CASSSERGHNEQFF.

This clonotype appeared many times. The V and J genes are TRBV12-3 or TRBV12-4 and TRBJ1-6; 7 positions agree with TRBD1. The CDR3 runs 17 residues. Germline trimming cut 5 bases from V and 7 bases from J; bases unmatched to any gene: 14. The CDR3 coding sequence is TGTGCCAGCAGTGGAACAGGGAAGGGGGCCAGGAATTCACCCCTCCACTTT. Protein sequence: CASSGTGKGARNSPLHF.

This clonotype was seen many times. V is TRBV2 and J is TRBJ1-5, with a tentative D call TRBD1 (6 bases). The CDR3 length is 15 residues. Germline CDR1 reads SNHLY; CDR2 reads FYNNEI. The V end lost 4 bases, the J end lost 2 bases, and 12 bases lay between the germline ends. The CDR3 nucleotides read TGTGCCAGCAGTGCGGGGGGGCAAGGCAATCAGCCCCAGCATTTT. It translates to CASSAGGQGNQPQHF.

This clonotype was recorded at least ten times. The chain carries TRBV5-6 and TRBJ1-4; D ambiguous. CDR1 and CDR2 from the germline V gene are SGHDT and YYEEEE. This CDR3 is built from 17 residues. V lost 1 base and J lost 0, with 13 bases in between. Here the CDR3 DNA reads TGTGCCAGCAGCTTGACCTACAGTCGGCCAACTAATGAAAAACTGTTTTTT. Protein product: CASSLTYSRPTNEKLFF.

At least ten counts were recorded for this clonotype. The J gene is TRBJ2-7, the V gene TRBV20-1; D is tentatively TRBD1 or TRBD2 (5 bases each). The ends were cut back, 2 bases at V and 4 bases at J, with 18 bases in the middle. Germline CDR1 reads DFQATT; CDR2 reads SNEGSKA (reference sequence). The length of the CDR3 is 15 residues. CDR3 sequence (DNA): TGCAGTGCTAGAATAAACACGGGGCCCCTATACGAGCAGTACTTC. It encodes CSARINTGPLYEQYF.

V and J are TRBV19 and TRBJ2-1; unclear D gene. Trimming pared 5 bases from V and 3 bases from J, leaving 8 bases between. The CDR3 extends over 13 amino acids. Germline V gene lookup returns CDR1 LNHDA and CDR2 SQIVND (reference sequence). The CDR3 reads CASSQLFYNEQFF. The CDR3 DNA reads as TGTGCCAGTAGTCAGTTATTCTACAATGAGCAGTTCTTC.

This clonotype was observed at least ten times. The chain carries TRBV5-5 and TRBJ2-1; tentative D call: TRBD1 (5 bases). Germline V CDR1 and CDR2: SGHKS, YYEKEE (reference sequence). The V end lost 6 bases, the J end lost 3 bases, and 19 bases lay between the germline ends. There are 16 residues in the CDR3. Here the CDR3 reads CASTLLQGIYYNEQFF. Written as DNA, the CDR3 is TGTGCCAGCACCCTACTTCAGGGTATCTACTACAATGAGCAGTTCTTC.

In this sample, this clonotype turned up many times. The V call is TRBV2, the J call TRBJ1-1; TRBD1 might be the D (6 bases). The CDR3 consists of 16 residues. V was trimmed by 3 bases and J by 1 base, leaving 15 bases between them. From germline, CDR1 is SNHLY and CDR2 FYNNEI. The chain's CDR3 is CASSEGTGAANTEAFF. In nucleotides, the CDR3 is TGTGCCAGCAGTGAGGGGACGGGGGCTGCGAACACTGAAGCTTTCTTT.

This clonotype has ten or more counts. The gene calls are TRBV5-1 and TRBJ2-1; the D is unclear. CDR1 is SGHRS and CDR2 is YFSETQ in the germline V gene. Trimming took off 3 bases at V and 8 bases at J, with 18 bases between the two ends. The CDR3 extends over 15 amino acids. DNA for the CDR3: TGCGCCAGCAGCTCCCAAGGTTTTAGGGCCGATGAGCAGTTCTTC. Translated, it gives CASSSQGFRADEQFF.

The table lists this clonotype with many counts. This chain connects TRBV9 to TRBJ2-5; D might be TRBD2 (5 bases). CDR1 and CDR2 (germline): SGDLS, YYNGEE. Trimming took 2 bases from V and 4 from J, leaving 18 bases between them. The CDR3 spans 16 residues. The CDR3 DNA follows: TGTGCCAGCAGCGTCTTAAGCGGTGGGGTAGGAGAGACCCAGTACTTC. This gives the protein CASSVLSGGVGETQYF.